The rows below give T cell receptor beta chains drawn from one sample of a study of long-term antiretroviral therapy in people with HIV. The assay was immunoSEQ multiplex PCR, and TCRdb's table has in-frame clones only and misses some. Here the sample spans about 20,000 clones, 90% being singletons. The material sequenced was unsorted PBMCs, taken about 4.5 years before starting antiretroviral therapy. All receptors derive from a woman in her 30s with HIV. CDR3s include the opening cysteine and the closing phenylalanine or tryptophan. The order of the fields is D gene, V gene, clone size, J gene, CDR3 DNA, CDR3 protein. The D gene is left open where the match is weak. Size is stated for part of the rows, as once, few or many counts, or as a class when the clone is expanded.

d_call: -; v_call: TRBV27; clone_size: once; j_call: TRBJ2-1; cdr3_nt: TGTGCCAGCAGTGATAACTCCGGGACTTACAATGAGCAGTTCTTC; cdr3_aa: CASSDNSGTYNEQFF
d_call: -; v_call: TRBV4-3; clone_size: -; j_call: TRBJ2-2; cdr3_nt: TGCGCCAGCAGCCAAGTTGCCCCGAACACCGGGGAGCTGTTTTTT; cdr3_aa: CASSQVAPNTGELFF
d_call: TRBD2; v_call: TRBV10-3; clone_size: -; j_call: TRBJ2-1; cdr3_nt: TGTGCCATCAGGACCCGCGGGAGCTCCTACAATGAGCAGTTCTTC; cdr3_aa: CAIRTRGSSYNEQFF
d_call: TRBD2; v_call: TRBV2; clone_size: -; j_call: TRBJ2-7; cdr3_nt: TGTGCCAGCAGTTGGCGGGGGGCAGGGGAGCAGTACTTC; cdr3_aa: CASSWRGAGEQYF
d_call: TRBD1; v_call: TRBV14; clone_size: -; j_call: TRBJ1-2; cdr3_nt: TGTGCCAGCAGCCATTCCTACGAGGACAGGGCCAGGGCCGGCTACACCTTC; cdr3_aa: CASSHSYEDRARAGYTF
d_call: -; v_call: TRBV5-4; clone_size: -; j_call: TRBJ1-2; cdr3_nt: TGTGCCAGCAGCTTCAGCTATGGCTACACCTTC; cdr3_aa: CASSFSYGYTF
d_call: TRBD1; v_call: TRBV7-2; clone_size: -; j_call: TRBJ2-2; cdr3_nt: TGTGCCAGCAGCTTAGAGGGGACAGGGAACACCGGGGAGCTGTTTTTT; cdr3_aa: CASSLEGTGNTGELFF
d_call: -; v_call: TRBV5-6; clone_size: -; j_call: TRBJ1-6; cdr3_nt: TGTGCCAGCAGCTTTGGGGGTTCACCCCTCCACTTT; cdr3_aa: CASSFGGSPLHF
d_call: -; v_call: TRBV9; clone_size: -; j_call: TRBJ2-1; cdr3_nt: TGTGCCAGCAGCGTAGATCTGGGGGTAAACAATGAGCAGTTCTTC; cdr3_aa: CASSVDLGVNNEQFF
d_call: TRBD1; v_call: TRBV7-2; clone_size: -; j_call: TRBJ1-1; cdr3_nt: TGTGCCAGCAGCGCCAGACAGGGGGTCATGAACACTGAAGCTTTCTTT; cdr3_aa: CASSARQGVMNTEAFF
d_call: -; v_call: TRBV19; clone_size: -; j_call: TRBJ2-7; cdr3_nt: TGTGCCAGTAGTACACAGGGAAACAACGAGCAGTACTTC; cdr3_aa: CASSTQGNNEQYF
d_call: TRBD1; v_call: TRBV7-9; clone_size: few; j_call: TRBJ1-1; cdr3_nt: TGTGCCAGCAGCCGAGGGGGGACAGGGAGGATGAACACTGAAGCTTTCTTT; cdr3_aa: CASSRGGTGRMNTEAFF
d_call: TRBD2; v_call: TRBV7-6; clone_size: -; j_call: TRBJ2-1; cdr3_nt: TGTGCCAGCAGCCAGATAAGCGGGGGGGCTTACAATGAGCAGTTCTTC; cdr3_aa: CASSQISGGAYNEQFF
d_call: TRBD1; v_call: TRBV2; clone_size: -; j_call: TRBJ2-1; cdr3_nt: TGTGCCAGCAGTGACCCGGGACAGGGTGGCAATGAGCAGTTCTTC; cdr3_aa: CASSDPGQGGNEQFF
d_call: -; v_call: TRBV30; clone_size: -; j_call: TRBJ1-2; cdr3_nt: TGTGCCTGGACCTTGGGGGTTGGCTACACCTTC; cdr3_aa: CAWTLGVGYTF
d_call: -; v_call: TRBV7-2; clone_size: -; j_call: TRBJ2-7; cdr3_nt: TGTGCCAGCAGCACGTACACGAGGTACGAGCAGTACTTC; cdr3_aa: CASSTYTRYEQYF
d_call: TRBD1; v_call: TRBV25-1; clone_size: -; j_call: TRBJ2-7; cdr3_nt: TGTGCCAGCAGTGAGTCAGGGGGCAGTTACGAGCAGTACTTC; cdr3_aa: CASSESGGSYEQYF
d_call: -; v_call: TRBV4-3; clone_size: -; j_call: TRBJ1-6; cdr3_nt: TGCGCCAGCAGCCAAGCGGGGACACCGGATAAATCACCCCTCCACTTT; cdr3_aa: CASSQAGTPDKSPLHF
d_call: -; v_call: TRBV6-4; clone_size: -; j_call: TRBJ1-1; cdr3_nt: TGTGCCAGCAGTGAAGGAGTGAACACTGAAGCTTTCTTT; cdr3_aa: CASSEGVNTEAFF
d_call: TRBD1; v_call: TRBV6-1; clone_size: -; j_call: TRBJ1-2; cdr3_nt: TGTGCCAGCAGTGACTTCCCGGGACAGGGCCTTAACTATGGCTACACCTTC; cdr3_aa: CASSDFPGQGLNYGYTF
d_call: TRBD2; v_call: TRBV5-1; clone_size: -; j_call: TRBJ2-7; cdr3_nt: TGCGCCAGCAGCTTGGCCGGGACTAGCGGGGGGGCATTTAACGAGCAGTACTTC; cdr3_aa: CASSLAGTSGGAFNEQYF
d_call: TRBD2; v_call: TRBV4-3; clone_size: once; j_call: TRBJ2-3; cdr3_nt: TGCGCCAGCAGCCAAGATCGGGGACTAGGCTCAGATACGCAGTATTTT; cdr3_aa: CASSQDRGLGSDTQYF
d_call: -; v_call: TRBV4-1; clone_size: -; j_call: TRBJ2-3; cdr3_nt: TGCGCCAGCAGCCAAGTAATGTTGGCATCACCCGACTCAGATACGCAGTATTTT; cdr3_aa: CASSQVMLASPDSDTQYF
d_call: -; v_call: TRBV30; clone_size: -; j_call: TRBJ1-6; cdr3_nt: TGTGCCTGGAGTGGAGGGCCGGGACTCTTCAATTCACCCCTCCACTTT; cdr3_aa: CAWSGGPGLFNSPLHF
d_call: TRBD1; v_call: TRBV19; clone_size: -; j_call: TRBJ1-1; cdr3_nt: TGTGCCAGTAGCCTCTACAGGGGGCACCCGAACACTGAAGCTTTCTTT; cdr3_aa: CASSLYRGHPNTEAFF
d_call: TRBD2; v_call: TRBV7-2; clone_size: -; j_call: TRBJ2-7; cdr3_nt: TGTGCCAGCAGCCACCGGACTAGCGGGGCCGCGTACTACGAGCAGTACTTC; cdr3_aa: CASSHRTSGAAYYEQYF
d_call: TRBD1; v_call: TRBV29-1; clone_size: -; j_call: TRBJ1-2; cdr3_nt: TGCAGCGTTGATCTGGTCAGGGGGGCAGGGTATGGCTACACCTTC; cdr3_aa: CSVDLVRGAGYGYTF
d_call: -; v_call: TRBV5-4; clone_size: -; j_call: TRBJ1-2; cdr3_nt: TGTGCCAGCAGCTTGGGTCAGGGATCGGCTAACTATGGCTACACCTTC; cdr3_aa: CASSLGQGSANYGYTF
d_call: TRBD1; v_call: TRBV9; clone_size: -; j_call: TRBJ1-1; cdr3_nt: TGTGCCAGCAGCGTAGAAGGGGGCGCCGACACTGAAGCTTTCTTT; cdr3_aa: CASSVEGGADTEAFF
d_call: -; v_call: TRBV6-6; clone_size: -; j_call: TRBJ1-2; cdr3_nt: TGTGCCAGCCTAACCTCCGGGACACTCTATGGCTACACCTTC; cdr3_aa: CASLTSGTLYGYTF
d_call: -; v_call: TRBV7-9; clone_size: once; j_call: TRBJ1-2; cdr3_nt: TGTGCCACCCCCGGATGGAGGCCAGCGGATGGCTACACCTTC; cdr3_aa: CATPGWRPADGYTF
d_call: TRBD1; v_call: TRBV7-8; clone_size: -; j_call: TRBJ1-4; cdr3_nt: TGTGCCAGCAGCCACATCGACAGGGCTAGTGAAAAACTGTTTTTT; cdr3_aa: CASSHIDRASEKLFF
d_call: -; v_call: TRBV4-1; clone_size: few; j_call: TRBJ2-7; cdr3_nt: TGCGCCAGCAGCCACAGTGAAATAGCCTACGAGCAGTACTTC; cdr3_aa: CASSHSEIAYEQYF
d_call: -; v_call: TRBV7-2; clone_size: few; j_call: TRBJ2-7; cdr3_nt: TGTGCCAGCAGCTTATACAAGTCCTACGAGCAGTACTTC; cdr3_aa: CASSLYKSYEQYF
d_call: -; v_call: TRBV9; clone_size: -; j_call: TRBJ2-7; cdr3_nt: TGTGCCAGCAGCGTAGGGCCTGAAGGCTACGAGCAGTACTTC; cdr3_aa: CASSVGPEGYEQYF
d_call: -; v_call: TRBV6-1; clone_size: few; j_call: TRBJ2-1; cdr3_nt: TGTGCCAGCAGTGTTGGTCGATACAATGAGCAGTTCTTC; cdr3_aa: CASSVGRYNEQFF
d_call: -; v_call: TRBV10-3; clone_size: -; j_call: TRBJ1-2; cdr3_nt: TGTGCCATCAGTGCTGGGGGTAAAGTTAATGGCTACACCTTC; cdr3_aa: CAISAGGKVNGYTF